This T cell receptor beta chain emerged from a study of blood T cell repertoires in COVID-19. The overall study: Samples came from the United States, Italy and Spain, spanning acute and convalescent COVID-19.

The CDR3 is 15 residues long. Germline values: CDR1 SGHKS, CDR2 YYEKEE (reference sequence). The J segment lost 4 bases and the V segment lost 1 base, leaving 1 base of the junction unmatched. Assay used: immunoSEQ multiplex PCR; TCRdb lists only in-frame clones, some missing. This repertoire shows approximately 190,000 clones, 82% found once; its top ten account for 4% to 6.5%. This TCR came from a woman aged 60-75 years with acute COVID-19. The sample was PBMCs or T cells enriched from blood (not recorded which). The chain joins TRBV5-5 to TRBJ2-1; 11 nucleotides line up with TRBD2. The CDR3 region has the DNA TGTGCCAGCAGCTTGACTAGCGGGAGTTACAATGAGCAGTTCTTC. Translation gives CASSLTSGSYNEQFF.